The 19 T cell receptor beta chains below come from one sample, sequenced in a study of blood T cells in healthy people across ages. Primed by a sample-barcoded 5' primer and a J-beta primer mix, a second PCR proceeded for about 6 to 11 cycles. A single record per CDR3 protein comes from TCRdb applying MiXCR to the 5' RACE reads. This sample yields fewer than 1.5 million distinct CDR3 sequences, of which roughly 45% are seen a single time; 7.9% belongs to the top ten. Material: blood. The receptor set was obtained from a woman between 18 and 29 years old in good health.

The rearrangement links TRBV12-5 to TRBJ2-5, with TRBD1 matching over 9 bases. The germline V gene encodes CDR1 LGHNT and CDR2 FRNRAP. V was clipped by 5 bases and J by 4 bases; unmatched bases: 8. CDR3 length: 15 residues. The CDR3 bases are TGTGCTAGTGGTGGGGGACAGGGAGGGAGAGAGACCCAGTACTTC. Amino acid sequence: CASGGGQGGRETQYF.

For this clonotype: At one end the junction does not follow the germline gene, possibly because of a read error. The rearrangement uses TRBV20-1 and TRBJ2-7, with D perhaps TRBD1 (5 bases). The germline CDR1 and CDR2 sequences are DFQATT and SNEGSKA (reference sequence). The CDR3 has 14 residues. DNA for the CDR3: TGCAGTGCTAGATATTTCGACAGTTCCTACGGGCAGTACTTC. Translation gives CSARYFDSSYGQYF.

In its sample, this clonotype was seen a few times. The V and J genes are TRBV12-3 or TRBV12-4 and TRBJ2-5, with 13 nucleotides matching TRBD2. This CDR3 is 15 amino acids long. J gave up 2 bases and V 6 bases, and 3 bases lay outside the gene matches. The CDR3 DNA is TGTGCCAGCAGCCCGACTAGCGGGAGGCAAGAGACCCAGTACTTC. Protein sequence: CASSPTSGRQETQYF.

This clonotype was seen repeatedly, ten times or more. The chain employs TRBV29-1 and TRBJ2-1; 7 nucleotides line up with TRBD1. The J segment lost 10 bases and the V segment lost 2 bases, leaving 11 bases of the junction unmatched. Germline CDR1 SQVTM, CDR2 ANQGSEA. The CDR3 is 14 residues long. The chain's CDR3 is CSVEKDRASKEQFF. In DNA form, the CDR3 reads TGCAGCGTTGAAAAAGACAGGGCATCTAAAGAGCAGTTCTTC.

The CDR3 loop is CASSLGSDGEETQYF. In DNA, the CDR3 is TGCGCCAGCAGCTTGGGTTCGGACGGTGAAGAGACCCAGTACTTC. J is TRBJ2-5 and V is TRBV5-1; D is unresolved. Germline V gene lookup returns CDR1 SGHRS and CDR2 YFSETQ. CDR3 size: 15 residues. Trimming removed 0 bases at V and 3 bases at J, with 12 bases between.

This clonotype was counted between two and nine times. The chain couples TRBV5-6 to TRBJ2-7; 9 positions agree with TRBD1. The CDR3 is 13 amino acids. V shed 4 bases, J shed 6 bases, and the junction held 5 bases outside the gene matches. CDR1 and CDR2 (germline): SGHDT, YYEEEE. In nucleotides, the CDR3 is TGTGCCAGCAGCGGGGACAGGGTATCCGAGCAGTACTTC. It specifies CASSGDRVSEQYF.

This rearrangement joins TRBV27 to TRBJ1-2; D is possibly TRBD1 (5 bases). The germline CDR1 and CDR2 sequences are MNHEY and SMNVEV (reference sequence). Trimming cost V 6 bases and J 3 bases, with 17 bases left between them. CDR3 length equals 15 residues. The CDR3 DNA reads TGTGCCAGCAGCCCACAATTACAGGTTCACTATGGCTACACCTTC. Its translation is CASSPQLQVHYGYTF.

V usage is TRBV18 and J usage is TRBJ1-5; D is undetermined. Germline V gene sequence: CDR1 KGHSH, CDR2 LQKENI. This CDR3 has 16 amino acids. V was clipped by 1 base and J by 0 bases, with 10 bases between them. The CDR3 nucleotides are TGTGCCAGCTCACCACAGGGCCGAATTAGCAATCAGCCCCAGCATTTT. Encoded protein: CASSPQGRISNQPQHF.

This clonotype showed up just a few times. The chain employs TRBV7-2 and TRBJ2-3, with D possibly TRBD2 on 6 matching bases. The germline V and J ends were trimmed by 6 bases and 4 bases, with 14 bases remaining between them. In germline, CDR1 is SGHTA, CDR2 FQGNSA. CDR3 size: 14 residues. The CDR3 protein is CASRRDSLPDTQYF. In DNA, the CDR3 is TGTGCCAGCAGGAGGGACTCCCTCCCAGATACGCAGTATTTT. The full variable domain, rest sourced from reference TRBV7-2 and TRBJ2-3, is GAGVSQSPSNKVTEKGKDVELRCDPISGHTALYWYRQSLGQGLEFLIYFQGNSAPDKSGLPSDRFSAERTGGSVSTLTIQRTQQEDSAVYLCASRRDSLPDTQYFGPGTRLTVL.

This clonotype has just a few counts. The genes are TRBV4-1 and TRBJ1-1; TRBD1 is a possible D gene (6 bases). The CDR3 extends over 17 amino acids. Germline lookup yields CDR1 MGHRA and CDR2 YSYEKL. The V gene lost 3 bases and the J gene lost 6 bases, with 23 bases spanning the gap. The CDR3 is CASSHANTGRLGAEAFF. In DNA form, the CDR3 reads TGCGCCAGCAGCCACGCTAACACAGGGCGGCTGGGCGCTGAAGCTTTCTTT.

CDR3 bases: TGTGCCAGCAGGGACTCCGGTGAGCAGTTCTTC. Translated, it gives CASRDSGEQFF. The V and J genes are TRBV2 and TRBJ2-1; D perhaps matches TRBD2 (5 bases). Germline V gene lookup returns CDR1 SNHLY and CDR2 FYNNEI. With 6 bases removed from V and 9 bases from J, the gap between germline ends came to 9 bases. The CDR3 runs to 11 residues.

V is TRBV20-1 and J is TRBJ2-5, with 9 nucleotides matching TRBD1. The J call may be faulty, since TRBJ2-7 better matches the DNA end. Per the germline V gene, CDR1 is DFQATT and CDR2 is SNEGSKA (reference sequence). CDR3 length: 13 amino acids. The CDR3 sequence: CSAPGTGSSEQYF. The CDR3, as DNA: TGCAGTGCTCCCGGGACAGGGTCATCCGAGCAGTACTTC.

This clonotype was seen a few times. The chain couples TRBV3-1 to TRBJ2-1; 10 bases are a match to TRBD1. V shed 4 bases, J shed 8 bases, and the junction held 17 bases outside the gene matches. The CDR3 runs to 18 residues. CDR1 LGHDT and CDR2 YNNKEL come from the germline V gene (reference sequence). The CDR3 bases are TGTGCCAGCAGCCCCCACCCGCCAACCGGGACAGGGGATGATGAGCAGTTCTTC. Its protein is CASSPHPPTGTGDDEQFF.

This chain connects TRBV6-5 to TRBJ1-4; D might be TRBD1 (5 bases). CDR1 and CDR2 (germline): MNHEY, SVGAGI. Trimming cost V 5 bases and J 4 bases, with 14 bases left between them. The CDR3 has 15 amino acids. CDR3 protein: CASSPLGGVNEKLFF. Here the CDR3 DNA reads TGTGCCAGCAGTCCCCTCGGGGGAGTTAATGAAAAACTGTTTTTT.

This clonotype was detected only a few times. The rearrangement joins TRBV3-1 to TRBJ2-1; 10 nucleotides align to TRBD2. The CDR3 extends over 15 amino acids. CDR1 and CDR2 (germline): LGHDT, YNNKEL (reference sequence). The ends lost 4 bases at V and 8 bases at J; junction bases unmatched: 8. CDR3 sequence: CASSRASGSSDEQFF. For the CDR3, the DNA is TGTGCCAGCAGCCGGGCTAGCGGGAGCAGCGATGAGCAGTTCTTC.

This clonotype came up many times. V and J are TRBV7-9 and TRBJ2-1; D might be TRBD1 or TRBD2, each matching 5 bases. This CDR3 is built from 13 residues. The V gene lost 8 bases and the J gene lost 0 bases, with 8 bases spanning the gap. The V gene's germline CDR1 is SEHNR and CDR2 FQNEAQ (reference sequence). CDR3 in amino acids: CASRDGSYNEQFF. The CDR3 region has the DNA TGTGCCAGCCGGGACGGCTCCTACAATGAGCAGTTCTTC.

This clonotype has only a few counts. The CDR3 region has the DNA TGTGCCAGCAGCATCAACAGCAGAGAGACCCAGTACTTC. It yields the protein CASSINSRETQYF. V usage is TRBV7-6 and J usage is TRBJ2-5; D remains unclear. Germline V gene data show CDR1 as SGHVS and CDR2 as FNYEAQ. The CDR3 totals 13 residues. Trimming left V 5 bases short and J 4 bases short, with 11 bases between.

The chain couples TRBV10-3 to TRBJ1-5; tentative D call: TRBD1 (5 bases). The CDR3 runs 15 residues. The V gene's germline CDR1 is ENHRY and CDR2 SYGVKD. With 0 bases removed from V and 8 bases from J, the gap between germline ends came to 14 bases. This chain's CDR3 is CAISESGTDKKPQHF. The DNA for the CDR3 is TGTGCCATCAGTGAGTCTGGGACGGACAAGAAGCCCCAGCATTTT.

The rearrangement uses TRBV19 and TRBJ1-6; TRBD1 is a possible D gene (5 bases). Trimming pared 6 bases from V and 6 bases from J, leaving 12 bases between. This CDR3 has 14 amino acids. The germline V gene has CDR1 LNHDA and CDR2 SQIVND (reference sequence). DNA for the CDR3: TGTGCCAGTAGGACAGCGGCGCGTAATTCACCCCTCCACTTT. This translates into CASRTAARNSPLHF.